The clone carrying this T cell receptor (beta chain) occurred a few times. Source study methods: Amplification with reference gene primers provided the estimates of nucleated cell counts. The protocol was immunoSEQ multiplex PCR, while the TCRdb copy is restricted to in-frame clones and leaves out a portion. The V and J calls and clone size are taken from that table; D and trimming were inferred from the DNA. In the table there are about 370,000 clones, 89% of which are singletons. After removal of 0 bases from V and 3 bases from J, the junction contained 8 bases not matched to a gene. This CDR3 is built from 16 residues. Germline CDR1 reads MNHNS; CDR2 reads SASEGT. The data were taken from a study of blood T cell repertoires in COVID-19. Study as a whole: COVID-19 samples from acute and convalescent phases originated in the United States, Italy and Spain. Sample material is recorded as cDNA or gDNA derived from T cells, B-cell-depleted T cells, or PBMCs.

The sequenced sample was peripheral blood. This clonotype was obtained from a woman aged 25-40 years with COVID-19, enrolled during active disease. The chain couples TRBV6-1 to TRBJ2-7, with 7 bases aligning to TRBD1. CDR3 amino acids: CASSEAEGAGHYEQYV. In DNA form, the CDR3 reads TGTGCCAGCAGTGAAGCAGAGGGGGCCGGTCACTACGAGCAGTACGTC.